The 14 T cell receptor beta chains reported below all come from one sample, sequenced in a study of T cells in women clearing cervical HPV infection. TCRdb keeps only in-frame clones here, not all; method: immunoSEQ multiplex PCR. Its listing shows about 9,200 clones. The sequenced material came from blood buffy coat. The origin of the receptors is a woman between 18 and 69 years old with a cervical HPV16 infection that either progressed to CIN3+ or cleared (not recorded which).

About this clone itself: The read ends 3 residues early relative to the CDR3; the germline J gene fills the gap. This chain joins TRBV2 and TRBJ2-3; D is unresolved. CDR1 and CDR2 (germline): SNHLY, FYNNEI. Trimming removed 2 bases at V and 3 bases at J, with 21 bases between. The CDR3 totals 18 residues. The CDR3 bases that were read are TGTGCCAGCAGTGAAAGTAGTCGTGGTAGTTTGGTGACAGATACG. It encodes CASSESSRGSLVTDT. The entire CDR3 is CASSESSRGSLVTDTQYF.

In terms of frequency, this clone is medium-sized (0.01 to 0.1%). The CDR3 reads CSARPGQNLYQETQYF. The sequenced CDR3 bases are TGCAGTGCTAGACCAGGACAGAACCTGTACCAAGAGACC. The chain couples TRBV20-1 to TRBJ2-5; a weak D match, TRBD1 (6 bases). The read ends 3 residues before the CDR3 terminus; that terminus is restored from the germline J gene. The V gene's germline CDR1 is DFQATT and CDR2 SNEGSKA (reference sequence). The CDR3 loop spans 16 amino acids. V was cut by 2 bases and J by 0 bases, with 16 bases left in between.

As to this clone: The CDR3 extends 3 residues past the end of the read, so its final part is completed from the germline J gene. This sequence joins TRBV7-2 and TRBJ1-1; D unresolved. Germline assignment: CDR1 SGHTA and CDR2 FQGNSA. The CDR3 sequence is 13 residues long. The ends were cut back, 3 bases at V and 0 bases at J, with 5 bases in the middle. The sequenced CDR3 bases are TGTGCCAGCAGCTTCTCAGTGAACACTGAA. Translating it yields CASSFSVNTE. The whole CDR3 sequence reads CASSFSVNTEAFF.

Measured by frequency, this clone is medium-sized. CDR3 in amino acids: CASNRGDRGGGNQPQHF. The part of the CDR3 DNA that was read is TGTGCCAGTAACCGGGGGGACAGGGGAGGGGGCAATCAGCCC. J is TRBJ1-5 and V is TRBV19; the match to TRBD1 covers 10 bases. Coverage ceases 3 residues before the CDR3 finishes, and the germline J gene fills in the end. Germline CDR1 and CDR2: LNHDA and SQIVND (reference sequence). V gave up 7 bases and J gave up 2 bases; unmatched junction bases: 11. The CDR3 length is 17 residues.

Its frequency marks this clone as medium-sized. Read coverage stops 3 residues before the CDR3 terminus; the germline J gene supplies the remainder. This rearrangement joins TRBV14 to TRBJ1-2, with D maybe TRBD1 (6 bases). Trimming left V 4 bases short and J 1 base short, with 10 bases between. Germline CDR1 is SGHDN and CDR2 is FVKESK. The CDR3 covers 14 residues. The CDR3 loop is CASSPRTVNYGYTF. The DNA read from the CDR3 is TGTGCCAGCAGCCCCCGGACAGTTAACTATGGC.

Of note for this clone: The read is 3 residues too short to cover the CDR3 end, so that end is filled in from the germline J gene. The rearrangement joins TRBV6-4 to TRBJ2-1, with TRBD2 matching over 10 bases. The CDR3 is made up of 14 amino acids. Germline V gives CDR1 MRHNA, CDR2 SNTAGT. After removal of 3 bases from V and 9 bases from J, the junction contained 5 bases not matched to a gene. CDR3 loop: CASSEQRGGAEQFF. The part of the CDR3 DNA that was read is TGTGCCAGCAGTGAGCAGCGGGGGGGCGCTGAG.

This clone is medium-sized by frequency. The read finishes 3 residues shy of the CDR3 end, and the germline J gene is used to complete it. V and J are TRBV5-1 and TRBJ1-4; 8 bases are a match to TRBD1. After removal of 5 bases from V and 8 bases from J, the junction contained 8 bases not matched to a gene. CDR1 is SGHRS, CDR2 YFSETQ, per germline. The CDR3 spans 14 residues. Incomplete CDR3 DNA: TGCGCCAGCAGTAAAGGACAGGGAGGCGAAAAA. It is translated as CASSKGQGGEK. The CDR3 in its entirety is CASSKGQGGEKLFF.

Regarding this clone: The CDR3 end falls 3 residues outside the read, so it is completed with the germline J gene. V is TRBV7-9 and J is TRBJ1-1, with D possibly matching TRBD1 (6 bases). CDR1 and CDR2 from the germline V gene are SEHNR and FQNEAQ (reference sequence). This CDR3 has 14 amino acids. CDR3 sequence: CASSLRGQQETAFF. The part of the CDR3 DNA that was read is TGTGCCAGCAGCTTGCGCGGACAGCAAGAGACA.

On this clone itself: Coverage ceases 3 residues before the CDR3 finishes, and the germline J gene fills in the end. This chain uses TRBV5-1 with TRBJ2-7; 8 positions match TRBD1. Per the germline V gene, CDR1 is SGHRS and CDR2 is YFSETQ. The CDR3 loop spans 14 amino acids. V gave up 0 bases and J gave up 3 bases; unmatched junction bases: 2. This CDR3 reads CASSLGDRIYEQYF. The sequenced CDR3 bases are TGCGCCAGCAGCTTGGGGGACAGGATCTACGAG.

About this clone itself: One end of the junction varies from germline; a read error may be responsible. The read ends 3 residues before the CDR3 terminus; that terminus is restored from the germline J gene. This rearrangement joins TRBV4-2 to TRBJ2-3; 8 nucleotides align to TRBD2. CDR3 length: 15 amino acids. Germline CDR1 and CDR2: LGHNA and YNFKEQ. CDR3 protein: CASSQGGLDSDTQYF. Incomplete CDR3 DNA: TGCGCCAGCAGCCAAGGGGGACTAGACTCAGATACG.

About this clone itself: Read coverage stops 3 residues before the CDR3 terminus; the germline J gene supplies the remainder. The V and J genes are TRBV7-8 and TRBJ2-5, with 8 bases identical to TRBD1. Germline loops: CDR1 SGHVS, CDR2 FQNEAQ. This CDR3 is built from 13 residues. Trimming took 1 base from V and 5 from J; bases not matched to a gene: 0. The DNA read from the CDR3 is TGTGCCAGCAGCTTAGACAGGGGGGAGACC. Amino acid sequence: CASSLDRGET. The entire CDR3 sequence reads CASSLDRGETQYF.

Concerning this clone itself: The observed sequence ends 3 residues before the CDR3 terminus, with the missing tail filled in from the germline J gene. The chain has TRBV18 and TRBJ1-2; D call uncertain. Trimming took 0 bases from V and 3 from J, leaving 11 bases between them. Germline CDR1 and CDR2: KGHSH and LQKENI. CDR3 length equals 15 residues. CDR3 DNA (partial): TGTGCCAGCTCACCACCTTCGGTAAGGGACTATGGC. Protein: CASSPPSVRDYG. The complete CDR3 sequence is CASSPPSVRDYGYTF.

As concerns this clone: The CDR3 goes on 3 residues after the read ends, and that part is filled in from the germline J gene. The chain recombines TRBV7-2 with TRBJ1-2; D ambiguous. This CDR3 has 13 residues. Per the germline V gene, CDR1 is SGHTA and CDR2 is FQGNSA. The sequenced part of the CDR3 DNA is TGTGCCAGCAGCTTAGACGTCAGTTACCTC. The encoded protein is CASSLDVSYL. The full CDR3 protein reads CASSLDVSYLYTF.

As concerns this clone: The read terminates 3 residues ahead of where the CDR3 ends, so the germline J gene completes it. The V gene is TRBV5-1, the J gene TRBJ2-7; TRBD1 aligns across 9 bases. Germline loops: CDR1 SGHRS, CDR2 YFSETQ. CDR3 length: 14 residues. V was clipped by 4 bases and J by 5 bases; unmatched bases: 7. CDR3 DNA, as far as it was read: TGCGCCAGCAGCGAGGGACAGGGATCCCACGAG. Its translation: CASSEGQGSHE. The whole CDR3 reads CASSEGQGSHEQYF. The variable domain in full, completed from reference TRBV5-1 and TRBJ2-7, reads KAGVTQTPRYLIKTRGQQVTLSCSPISGHRSVSWYQQTPGQGLQFLFEYFSETQRNKGNFPGRFSGRQFSNSRSEMNVSTLELGDSALYLCASSEGQGSHEQYFGPGTRLTVT.